What follows describes a single T cell receptor (beta chain). Its antigen is unidentified. This sample was included in a study of CXCR4 blockade with PD-1 therapy in pancreatic cancer. Study findings and constraints: More frequent amino acid clones had more nucleotide rearrangements, suggesting convergent selection. Only TCRbeta chains were sequenced here. Tumors were clonally expanded, mean 0.14 versus 0.05 in healthy blood.

CDR1 is LNHDA, CDR2 SQIVND, per germline (reference sequence). The CDR3 is 14 residues long. With 3 bases removed from V and 8 bases from J, the gap between germline ends came to 11 bases. No neoadjuvant therapy was given before resection to the patients supplying these archived tumor blocks. Sequencing was performed with immunoSEQ multiplex PCR; in TCRdb, only in-frame clones are kept and a portion is missing. The sample has 5,000 or so clones; roughly 50% are singletons. This TCR derives from a human donor with pancreatic ductal adenocarcinoma. This sequence joins TRBV19 and TRBJ1-6, with D possibly being TRBD1 (5 bases). The sequenced sample consisted of tumor tissue. The CDR3 DNA reads TGTGCCAGTAGTATCAACAGGCGCTATTCACCCCTCCACTTT. Its protein is CASSINRRYSPLHF. The variable domain in full, with the rest retrieved from reference TRBV19 and TRBJ1-6, is DGGITQSPKYLFRKEGQNVTLSCEQNLNHDAMYWYRQDPGQGLRLIYYSQIVNDFQKGDIAEGYSVSREKKESFPLTVTSAQKNPTAFYLCASSINRRYSPLHFGNGTRLTVT.